This T cell receptor beta chain was documented in a study of blood T cell repertoires in COVID-19. The method was immunoSEQ multiplex PCR; TCRdb's version includes in-frame clones alone and lacks a portion of them. The repertoire holds almost 55,000 clones, with under 90% as singletons. Germline CDR1 MNHEY, CDR2 SVGAGI. J gave up 2 bases and V 4 bases, and 5 bases lay outside the gene matches. CDR3 length: 16 amino acids. V is TRBV6-5 and J is TRBJ2-2; 9 positions match TRBD2. Material: peripheral blood. The receptor's source is a human donor in a cohort sampled during active COVID-19. CDR3 region: CASSWLAGLNTGELFF. DNA for the CDR3: TGTGCCAGCAGTTGGCTAGCGGGGCTTAACACCGGGGAGCTGTTTTTT.